This record concerns one TCR beta chain sequence. This sample was taken from a study of blood T cell repertoires in COVID-19. Study-level information: The cDNA or gDNA used as material had been derived from T cells, B-cell-depleted T cells, or PBMCs.

Cohort allocation depended upon clinical history that participants reported. Individuals in the exposed group had encountered a COVID-19 case within 2 weeks preceding study entry. TCRdb's copy holds only in-frame clones and misses some; the assay was immunoSEQ multiplex PCR. Of 150,000 to 200,000 clones in the sample, roughly 88% were seen once. Germline CDR1 MGHRA, CDR2 YSYEKL. V gave up 6 bases and J gave up 6 bases; unmatched junction bases: 6. CDR3 size: 14 residues. V and J are TRBV4-1 and TRBJ2-7, with TRBD1 identical over 12 bases. The sequencing input was PBMCs or T cells enriched from blood (not recorded which). The receptor was derived from a man between 65 and 85 years old who had been exposed to COVID-19. This chain's CDR3 is CASSPGTGGREQYF. CDR3 DNA: TGCGCCAGCAGTCCCGGGACAGGGGGCCGCGAGCAGTACTTC.